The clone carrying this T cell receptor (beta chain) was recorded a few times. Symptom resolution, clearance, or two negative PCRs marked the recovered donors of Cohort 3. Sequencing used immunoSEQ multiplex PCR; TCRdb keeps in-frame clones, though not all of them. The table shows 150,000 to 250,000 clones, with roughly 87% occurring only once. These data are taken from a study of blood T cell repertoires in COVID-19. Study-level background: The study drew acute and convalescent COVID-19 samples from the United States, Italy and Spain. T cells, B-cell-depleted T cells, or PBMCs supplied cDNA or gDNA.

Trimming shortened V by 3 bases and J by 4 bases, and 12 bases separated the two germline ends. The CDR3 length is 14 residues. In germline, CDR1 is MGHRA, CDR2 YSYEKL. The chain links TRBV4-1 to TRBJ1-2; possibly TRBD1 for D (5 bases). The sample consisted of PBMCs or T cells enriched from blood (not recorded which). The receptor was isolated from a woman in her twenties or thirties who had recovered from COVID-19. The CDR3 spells CASSHKGAVYGYTF. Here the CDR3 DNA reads TGCGCCAGCAGCCACAAAGGGGCCGTCTATGGCTACACCTTC.